Listed below are T cell receptor beta chains from one sample, sequenced in a study of CD8 T cells in Susac syndrome. Using its own MiXCR run on the immunoSEQ multiplex PCR reads, TCRdb lists one record per CDR3 protein. Here the sample spans about 300,000 distinct CDR3 sequences, 75% to 90% being singletons. Material: CD8+ T cells from PBMCs. The receptor source for this set is a human donor with multiple sclerosis. Each CDR3 is given with its conserved first and last residue.

V,J,CDR3
TRBV19,TRBJ1-1,CASRPDSLNTEAFF
TRBV5-1,TRBJ2-1,CASSLSGRYNEQFF
TRBV5-5,TRBJ2-2,CASSLGLGPGELFF
TRBV12-3/TRBV12-4,TRBJ2-3,CASTVAGMDIQYF
TRBV30,TRBJ1-2,CAWIEGSGPLYGYTF
TRBV7-6,TRBJ2-7,CASSLSPELNEQYF
TRBV27,TRBJ2-3,CASSSLAGRGVDTQYF
TRBV7-9,TRBJ2-7,CASSSGTGKYEQYF
TRBV7-9,TRBJ2-1,CASGQGNSEQFF
TRBV20-1,TRBJ2-2,CSVPTPTGELFF
TRBV9,TRBJ2-3,CASSTQREEAAPATDTQYF
TRBV27,TRBJ2-7,CASSLSGQGASYEQYF
TRBV15,TRBJ1-5,CATSGLFSNQPQHF
TRBV27,TRBJ2-3,CASRQAFSTDTQYF
TRBV7-2,TRBJ1-2,CASSFLAEPGEGYTF
TRBV6-1,TRBJ2-1,CASSTRDSSYNEQFF
TRBV19,TRBJ2-7,CASSISVRNEQYF
TRBV29-1,TRBJ1-2,CSVLDRGYGYTF
TRBV12-3/TRBV12-4,TRBJ2-1,CASSPIDSQSYNEQFF
TRBV6-2/TRBV6-3,TRBJ2-1,CASSYSVSGGAYEQFF
TRBV20-1,TRBJ2-3,CSASPLTSGATDTQYF
TRBV12-3/TRBV12-4,TRBJ2-4,CASSLESGRDIQYF
TRBV28,TRBJ2-1,CASTQLRVYNEQFF
TRBV20-1,TRBJ2-7,CSARREDRYEQYF
TRBV14,TRBJ2-7,CASSPFTPSKEQYF
TRBV19,TRBJ2-7,CASSMGQTYEQYF
TRBV6-2/TRBV6-3,TRBJ1-1,CASSQAPGVGTEAFF
TRBV6-2/TRBV6-3,TRBJ2-1,CASSYSGFGGHEQFF
TRBV6-4,TRBJ2-1,CASKPEAGDVNEQFF
TRBV5-1,TRBJ2-2,CASSLRTSGGNANTGELFF
TRBV9,TRBJ2-7,CASSVVDRSYEQYF
TRBV4-1,TRBJ1-3,CASSQDWADLRNTIYF
TRBV6-5,TRBJ2-3,CASLPRDRRTDTQYF
TRBV11-2,TRBJ2-2,CASSIQGSTGELFF
TRBV6-1,TRBJ2-7,CASSRDMSSYEQYF
TRBV20-1,TRBJ2-7,CSATETGGIDYEQYF
TRBV5-4,TRBJ2-3,CASSPPDQTDTQYF
TRBV27,TRBJ2-7,CASSLLKREGPLPEQYF
TRBV20-1,TRBJ2-5,CSARGLFGESAPGETQYF
TRBV30,TRBJ1-2,CAWRNPGQEYGYTF
TRBV14,TRBJ2-3,CASSQLATADTQYF
TRBV6-2/TRBV6-3,TRBJ1-5,CASRPYGTGVDDYNQPQHF
TRBV7-6,TRBJ1-1,CASSFLGGNTEAFF
TRBV6-5,TRBJ2-1,CASSLGTLANEQFF
TRBV5-4,TRBJ2-2,CASSSGGTGIAGELFF
TRBV6-1,TRBJ2-7,CASSESSGDRGPEQYF
TRBV2,TRBJ2-7,CASSVGRTYEQYF
TRBV20-1,TRBJ1-5,CSATHGGALVGLIGQPQHF
TRBV15,TRBJ2-7,CATSRDLNRGSYEQYF
TRBV25-1,TRBJ2-5,CASGEWAGRKETQYF
TRBV6-9,TRBJ1-5,CASSYPAARDNQPQHF
TRBV29-1,TRBJ2-1,CSVSAVDYNEQFF
TRBV28,TRBJ2-3,CASSRSLEGVGDTQYF
TRBV6-4,TRBJ2-2,CASSDGYTGELFF
TRBV7-2,TRBJ2-5,CASSLPPLPEQYF
TRBV27,TRBJ2-1,CASSLLTVPGYNEQFF
TRBV29-1,TRBJ2-3,CSVVLAGGGSTDTQYF